This T cell receptor beta chain was recovered during a study of identical twins. Study conclusions and caveats: Memory repertoires showed no such pattern, whereas abundant cord blood beta clonotypes carried fewer insertions.

Trimming took 5 bases from V and 5 from J; bases not matched to a gene: 10. Germline V gene data show CDR1 as SGHAT and CDR2 as FQNNGV. The CDR3 sequence is 16 residues long. MiXCR, run by TCRdb on the 5' RACE reads, gives a single entry per CDR3 protein. This sample has 420,000 or so distinct CDR3 sequences, with roughly 18% found just once. The table lists this clonotype with many counts. The antigen is not known. The sequenced sample was naive T cells sorted from blood. This TCR came from a man in his fifties in good health. The chain couples TRBV11-2 to TRBJ2-2, with 8 nucleotides matching TRBD1. CDR3 amino acids: CASSGLRTGLTGELFF. In nucleotides, the CDR3 is TGTGCCAGCAGCGGACTCAGGACAGGGCTAACCGGGGAGCTGTTTTTT.